A selection of T cell receptor beta chains follows, all from one sample in a study of T cell changes during pregnancy in multiple sclerosis. TCRdb's table, derived via immunoSEQ multiplex PCR, lists solely in-frame clones and lacks some. Altogether roughly 87,000 clones are present, over 85% being singletons, with the ten largest covering about 1.4%. Source: peripheral blood, taken in the third trimester of pregnancy. The receptors stem from a female donor in good health, enrolled as a control in a pregnancy study. The CDR3 runs from the conserved cysteine through the conserved F or W. A D gene is named only where the DNA matches it firmly. Where a row states a size, it is once, few, many or the class of an expanded clone; other rows omit it.

CDR3 protein: CATSRANSETQYF
CDR3 DNA: TGTGCCACCAGCAGAGCTAACTCGGAGACCCAGTACTTC
V gene: TRBV15
D gene: .
J gene: TRBJ2-5
clone size: .

CDR3 protein: CACSDRSKRGAFF
CDR3 DNA: TGTGCCTGTTCGGACAGGTCAAAGAGGGGAGCTTTCTTT
V gene: TRBV30
D gene: TRBD1
J gene: TRBJ1-1
clone size: .

CDR3 protein: CASSQETSGSYEQYF
CDR3 DNA: TGTGCCAGCAGCCAAGAAACTAGCGGGAGCTACGAGCAGTACTTC
V gene: TRBV5-4
D gene: TRBD2
J gene: TRBJ2-7
clone size: .

CDR3 protein: CASSYGQGVEQYF
CDR3 DNA: TGTGCCAGTAGTTACGGACAGGGTGTCGAGCAGTACTTC
V gene: TRBV19
D gene: TRBD1
J gene: TRBJ2-7
clone size: once

CDR3 protein: CASSPSDRGINQPQHF
CDR3 DNA: TGTGCCAGCAGTCCGTCGGACAGGGGGATCAATCAGCCCCAGCATTTT
V gene: TRBV27
D gene: TRBD1
J gene: TRBJ1-5
clone size: .

CDR3 protein: CASRLAGGGDEQYF
CDR3 DNA: TGTGCCAGCAGACTAGCGGGAGGTGGAGACGAGCAGTACTTC
V gene: TRBV27
D gene: TRBD2
J gene: TRBJ2-7
clone size: .

CDR3 protein: CAWRRTDNTEAFF
CDR3 DNA: TGTGCCTGGAGGAGGACAGATAACACTGAAGCTTTCTTT
V gene: TRBV30
D gene: .
J gene: TRBJ1-1
clone size: .

CDR3 protein: CAISEMGEGQETQYF
CDR3 DNA: TGTGCCATCAGTGAAATGGGGGAGGGCCAAGAGACCCAGTACTTC
V gene: TRBV10-3
D gene: TRBD2
J gene: TRBJ2-5
clone size: .

CDR3 protein: CASSLTGTSGSWGQYF
CDR3 DNA: TGCGCCAGCAGCCTAACCGGGACTAGCGGGAGCTGGGGGCAGTACTTC
V gene: TRBV5-1
D gene: TRBD2
J gene: TRBJ2-7
clone size: .

CDR3 protein: CASSLGEVGSSAEAFF
CDR3 DNA: TGTGCCAGCAGCTTAGGAGAGGTCGGGAGCTCAGCTGAAGCTTTCTTT
V gene: TRBV7-9
D gene: .
J gene: TRBJ1-1
clone size: few

CDR3 protein: CASSYTATGYGNIQYF
CDR3 DNA: TGTGCCAGCAGCTACACCGCGACAGGGTACGGAAACATTCAGTACTTC
V gene: TRBV28
D gene: TRBD1
J gene: TRBJ2-4
clone size: .

CDR3 protein: CASSDSPIVGNTIYF
CDR3 DNA: TGCGCCAGCAGCGACAGTCCTATCGTTGGCAACACCATATATTTT
V gene: TRBV5-1
D gene: .
J gene: TRBJ1-3
clone size: .

CDR3 protein: CASSLSSGINTGELFF
CDR3 DNA: TGTGCCAGCAGTTTAAGTAGCGGGATTAACACCGGGGAGCTGTTTTTT
V gene: TRBV27
D gene: TRBD2
J gene: TRBJ2-2
clone size: once

CDR3 protein: CASSPAGRGAYEQYF
CDR3 DNA: TGCGCCAGCAGCCCCGCCGGACGGGGGGCCTACGAGCAGTACTTC
V gene: TRBV5-1
D gene: TRBD2
J gene: TRBJ2-7
clone size: .

CDR3 protein: CASSRIAGGQETQYF
CDR3 DNA: TGTGCCAGCAGCCGGATAGCGGGAGGCCAAGAGACCCAGTACTTC
V gene: TRBV6-5
D gene: TRBD2
J gene: TRBJ2-5
clone size: .

CDR3 protein: CASSQDSSGSLGEYF
CDR3 DNA: TGCGCCAGCAGCCAAGATTCTAGCGGGAGCCTCGGGGAGTACTTC
V gene: TRBV4-1
D gene: TRBD2
J gene: TRBJ2-7
clone size: .

CDR3 protein: CASSPQVGMNTEAFF
CDR3 DNA: TGTGCCAGCAGCCCCCAGGTGGGTATGAACACTGAAGCTTTCTTT
V gene: TRBV2
D gene: .
J gene: TRBJ1-1
clone size: .

CDR3 protein: CASSLAGRIYTGELFF
CDR3 DNA: TGTGCCAGCAGCTTAGCCGGCAGGATTTACACCGGGGAGCTGTTTTTT
V gene: TRBV13
D gene: .
J gene: TRBJ2-2
clone size: .

CDR3 protein: CASDGDRVGSPPDTQYF
CDR3 DNA: TGCGCCAGCGACGGTGACAGGGTCGGTAGTCCCCCAGATACGCAGTATTTT
V gene: TRBV5-1
D gene: TRBD1
J gene: TRBJ2-3
clone size: once

CDR3 protein: CSARDSNEQFF
CDR3 DNA: TGCAGTGCGCGGGACAGCAATGAGCAGTTCTTC
V gene: TRBV20-1
D gene: .
J gene: TRBJ2-1
clone size: once

CDR3 protein: CAGDWGYNEQFF
CDR3 DNA: TGCGCCGGGGACTGGGGCTACAATGAGCAGTTCTTC
V gene: TRBV10-1
D gene: .
J gene: TRBJ2-1
clone size: .

CDR3 protein: CASRSGQGASYEQYF
CDR3 DNA: TGTGCCAGCAGGAGTGGACAGGGGGCATCCTACGAGCAGTACTTC
V gene: TRBV5-4
D gene: TRBD1
J gene: TRBJ2-7
clone size: .

CDR3 protein: CASSPERYQETQYF
CDR3 DNA: TGTGCCAGCAGCCCTGAGCGGTACCAAGAGACCCAGTACTTC
V gene: TRBV2
D gene: .
J gene: TRBJ2-5
clone size: .

CDR3 protein: CASSSLLEGGHYGYTF
CDR3 DNA: TGTGCCAGCAGTTCCCTCCTCGAGGGAGGACACTATGGCTACACCTTC
V gene: TRBV28
D gene: .
J gene: TRBJ1-2
clone size: .

CDR3 protein: CAWSVGDRGRYTIYF
CDR3 DNA: TGTGCCTGGAGTGTAGGGGACAGGGGGAGGTACACCATATATTTT
V gene: TRBV30
D gene: TRBD1
J gene: TRBJ1-3
clone size: .

CDR3 protein: CASRRRSIGALNTEAFF
CDR3 DNA: TGTGCCAGCAGACGGAGATCTATTGGGGCCCTGAACACTGAAGCTTTCTTT
V gene: TRBV28
D gene: .
J gene: TRBJ1-1
clone size: .

CDR3 protein: CASSLLVEARPNEQFF
CDR3 DNA: TGCGCCAGCAGCTTATTAGTGGAGGCACGCCCCAATGAGCAGTTCTTC
V gene: TRBV5-1
D gene: .
J gene: TRBJ2-1
clone size: .

CDR3 protein: CASSLFLDYNEQFF
CDR3 DNA: TGTGCCAGCAGTTTGTTCCTAGACTACAATGAGCAGTTCTTC
V gene: TRBV28
D gene: .
J gene: TRBJ2-1
clone size: .

CDR3 protein: CASSLEDRQETQYF
CDR3 DNA: TGCGCCAGCAGCTTGGAGGACAGGCAAGAGACCCAGTACTTC
V gene: TRBV5-1
D gene: TRBD1
J gene: TRBJ2-5
clone size: .

CDR3 protein: CASSLGTSKQFF
CDR3 DNA: TGTGCCAGCAGCCTGGGGACTAGCAAGCAGTTCTTC
V gene: TRBV5-6
D gene: TRBD2
J gene: TRBJ2-1
clone size: .